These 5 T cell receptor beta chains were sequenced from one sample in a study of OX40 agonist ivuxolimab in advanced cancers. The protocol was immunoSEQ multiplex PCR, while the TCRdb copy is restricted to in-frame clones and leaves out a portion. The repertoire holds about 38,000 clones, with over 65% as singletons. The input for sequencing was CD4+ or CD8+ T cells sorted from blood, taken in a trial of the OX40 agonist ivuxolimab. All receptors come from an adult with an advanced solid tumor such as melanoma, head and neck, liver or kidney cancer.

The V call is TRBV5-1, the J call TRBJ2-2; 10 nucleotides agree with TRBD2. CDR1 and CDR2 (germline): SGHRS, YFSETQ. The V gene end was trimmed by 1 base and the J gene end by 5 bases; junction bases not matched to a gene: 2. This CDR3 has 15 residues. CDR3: CASSLSGRETGELFF. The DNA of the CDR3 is TGCGCCAGCAGCTTGAGCGGGAGGGAAACCGGGGAGCTGTTTTTT.

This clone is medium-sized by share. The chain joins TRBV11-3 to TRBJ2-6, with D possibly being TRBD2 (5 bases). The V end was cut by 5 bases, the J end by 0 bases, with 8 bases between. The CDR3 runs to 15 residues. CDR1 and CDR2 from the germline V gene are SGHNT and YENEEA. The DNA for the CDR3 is TGTGCCAGCAGCCCCGGGGTCTCTGGGGCCAACGTCCTGACTTTC. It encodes CASSPGVSGANVLTF.

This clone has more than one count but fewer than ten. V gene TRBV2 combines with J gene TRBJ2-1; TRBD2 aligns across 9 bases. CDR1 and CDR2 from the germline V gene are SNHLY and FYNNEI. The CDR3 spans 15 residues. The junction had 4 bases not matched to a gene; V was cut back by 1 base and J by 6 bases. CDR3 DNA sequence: TGTGCCAGCAGTGAAGGCCTAGCGGGATTCAATGAGCAGTTCTTC. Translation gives CASSEGLAGFNEQFF.

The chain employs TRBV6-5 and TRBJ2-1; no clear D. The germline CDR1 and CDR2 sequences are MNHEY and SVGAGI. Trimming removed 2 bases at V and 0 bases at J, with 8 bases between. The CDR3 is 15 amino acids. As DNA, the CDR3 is TGTGCCAGCAGTTACCAGATTAGCTCCTACAATGAGCAGTTCTTC. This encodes CASSYQISSYNEQFF.

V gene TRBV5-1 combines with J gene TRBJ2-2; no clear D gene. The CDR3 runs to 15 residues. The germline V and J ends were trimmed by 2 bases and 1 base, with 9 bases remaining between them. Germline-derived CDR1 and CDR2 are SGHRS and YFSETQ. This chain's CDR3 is CASSFGMVNTGELFF. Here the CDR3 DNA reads TGCGCCAGCAGCTTCGGAATGGTGAACACCGGGGAGCTGTTTTTT.